A selection of T cell receptor beta chains follows, all from one sample in a study of T cells in Graves' hyperthyroidism and ophthalmopathy. TCRdb itself ran the multiplex PCR reads through MiXCR, one entry per CDR3 protein. The sample carries about 410,000 distinct CDR3 sequences, under 15% recorded once. Sequenced material: blood. The receptors stem from a man in his late teens or twenties with Graves' ophthalmopathy. CDR3s include the opening cysteine and the closing phenylalanine or tryptophan. The D gene is left open where the match is weak. Size is omitted from some rows. Given values are once, few, many or a class for expanded clones.

V gene	J gene	D gene	clone size	CDR3 DNA	CDR3 protein
TRBV12-3/TRBV12-4	TRBJ2-6	.	few	TGTGCCAGCAGTCTTAGCCCGGCTGGGGCCAACGTCCTGACTTTC	CASSLSPAGANVLTF
TRBV7-9	TRBJ2-3	.	many	TGTGCCAGCAGCGGAGGGACAGCGAAAGGCACAGATACGCAGTATTTT	CASSGGTAKGTDTQYF
TRBV12-3/TRBV12-4	TRBJ2-7	.	many	TGTGCCAGCAGAGCCTGGGGGGAGTCGACCTACGAGCAGTACTTC	CASRAWGESTYEQYF
TRBV19	TRBJ2-1	TRBD2	.	TGTGCCAGTAGTCCCCTAGCGGGAGAGTTTTACAATGAGCAGTTCTTC	CASSPLAGEFYNEQFF
TRBV10-3	TRBJ2-7	.	few	TGTGCCATCAGTCTGGACTACGAGCAGTACTTC	CAISLDYEQYF
TRBV4-2	TRBJ2-5	.	.	TGTGCCAGCAGCCAAGATCTGAATCGTCAGTACTTC	CASSQDLNRQYF
TRBV27	TRBJ1-5	.	many	TGTGCCAGCAGTTTCACGGACGGACCCAATCAGCCCCAGCATTTT	CASSFTDGPNQPQHF
TRBV5-1	TRBJ2-7	.	many	TGCGCCAGCAGCGAGGGGGGAGCCTACGAGCAGTACTTC	CASSEGGAYEQYF
TRBV11-3	TRBJ2-1	TRBD1	.	TGTGCCAGCAGCTTGGCCGGGACAGAGCCCTACAATGAGCAGTTCTTC	CASSLAGTEPYNEQFF
TRBV7-9	TRBJ2-2	TRBD1	many	TGTGCCAGCGGTCGGGACAGGGGAACCGGGGAGCTGTTTTTT	CASGRDRGTGELFF
TRBV20-1	TRBJ1-2	TRBD1	many	TGCAGTGCTAGAGATACAGGGACAGAATTGGACACCTTC	CSARDTGTELDTF
TRBV9	TRBJ1-4	.	few	TGTGCCAGCAGCGTAGCTCAGGGGACGGATGAAAAACTGTTTTTT	CASSVAQGTDEKLFF
TRBV5-1	TRBJ2-7	.	many	TGCGCCAGCAGCTTGGGTGTCCAGGGTGTGAACGAGCAGTACTTC	CASSLGVQGVNEQYF
TRBV7-3	TRBJ2-1	TRBD2	many	TGTGCCAGCAGCTCCCAGCGGGAAAGTGAGCAGTTCTTC	CASSSQRESEQFF
TRBV9	TRBJ2-3	TRBD2	few	TGTGCCAGCAGCGCTGAGTGGGGAGGGGCAGATACGCAGTATTTT	CASSAEWGGADTQYF
TRBV2	TRBJ1-5	TRBD1	many	TGTGCCAGCAGTGAAGTACAGGGGTTTAGGAGGAATCAGCCCCAGCATTTT	CASSEVQGFRRNQPQHF
TRBV19	TRBJ1-5	.	few	TGTGCCAGTAGTATAGACAGAAACCTCCAGCATTTT	CASSIDRNLQHF